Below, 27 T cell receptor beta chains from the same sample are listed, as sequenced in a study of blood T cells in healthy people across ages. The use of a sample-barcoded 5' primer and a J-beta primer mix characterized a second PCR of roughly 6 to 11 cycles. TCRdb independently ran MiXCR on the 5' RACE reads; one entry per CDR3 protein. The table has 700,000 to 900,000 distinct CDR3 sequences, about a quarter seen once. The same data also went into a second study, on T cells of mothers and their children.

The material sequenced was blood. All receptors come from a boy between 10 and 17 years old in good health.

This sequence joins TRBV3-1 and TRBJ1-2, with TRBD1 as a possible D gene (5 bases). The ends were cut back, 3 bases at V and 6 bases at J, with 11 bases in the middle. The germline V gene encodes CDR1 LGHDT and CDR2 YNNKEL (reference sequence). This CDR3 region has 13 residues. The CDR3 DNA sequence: TGTGCCAGCAGCCAGAGACAGCCCAATGGCTACACCTTC. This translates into CASSQRQPNGYTF.

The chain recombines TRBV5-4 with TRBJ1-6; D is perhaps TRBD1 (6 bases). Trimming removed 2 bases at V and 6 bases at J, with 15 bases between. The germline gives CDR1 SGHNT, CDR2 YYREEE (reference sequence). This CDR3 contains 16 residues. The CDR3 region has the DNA TGTGCCAGCAGCTTAGGACCGGGGGGCAGTAATTCACCCCTCCACTTT. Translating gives CASSLGPGGSNSPLHF.

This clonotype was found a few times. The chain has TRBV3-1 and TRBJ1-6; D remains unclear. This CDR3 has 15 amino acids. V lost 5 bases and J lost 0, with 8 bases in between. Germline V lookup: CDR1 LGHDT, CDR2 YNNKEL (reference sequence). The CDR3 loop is CASSAQGSYNSPLHF. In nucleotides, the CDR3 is TGTGCCAGCAGCGCTCAAGGCTCCTATAATTCACCCCTCCACTTT.

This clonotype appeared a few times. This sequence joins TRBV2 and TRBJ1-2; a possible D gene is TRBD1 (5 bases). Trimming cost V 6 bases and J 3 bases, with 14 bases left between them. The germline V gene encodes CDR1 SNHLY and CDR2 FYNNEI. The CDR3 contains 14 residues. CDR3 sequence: CASRQGVGDYGYTF. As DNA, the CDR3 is TGTGCCAGCAGACAAGGGGTTGGAGACTATGGCTACACCTTC.

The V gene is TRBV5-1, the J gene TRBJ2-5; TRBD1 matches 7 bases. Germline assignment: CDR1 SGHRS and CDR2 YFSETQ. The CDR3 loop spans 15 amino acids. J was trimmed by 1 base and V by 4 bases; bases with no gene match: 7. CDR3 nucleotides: TGCGCCAGCAGCCTACTACAGGGGTCCCAAGAGACCCAGTACTTC. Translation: CASSLLQGSQETQYF.

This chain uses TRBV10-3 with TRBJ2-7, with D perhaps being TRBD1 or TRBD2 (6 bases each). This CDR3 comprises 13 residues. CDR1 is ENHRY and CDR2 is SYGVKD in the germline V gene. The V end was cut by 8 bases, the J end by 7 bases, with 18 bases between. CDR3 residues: CAIGTPQGWEQYF. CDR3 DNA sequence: TGTGCCATCGGGACTCCTCAGGGGTGGGAGCAGTACTTC.

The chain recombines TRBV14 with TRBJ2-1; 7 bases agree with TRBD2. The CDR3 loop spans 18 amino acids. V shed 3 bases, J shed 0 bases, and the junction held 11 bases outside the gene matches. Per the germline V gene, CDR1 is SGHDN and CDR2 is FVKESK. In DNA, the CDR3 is TGTGCCAGCAGCCAGATTCAACTAGCGCGAAGCTCCTACAATGAGCAGTTCTTC. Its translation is CASSQIQLARSSYNEQFF.

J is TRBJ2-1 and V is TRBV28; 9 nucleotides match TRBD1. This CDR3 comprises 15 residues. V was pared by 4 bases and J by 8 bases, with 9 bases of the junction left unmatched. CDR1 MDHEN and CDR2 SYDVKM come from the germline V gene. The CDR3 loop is CASSWSGQGVDEQFF. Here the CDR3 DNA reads TGTGCCAGCAGTTGGTCGGGACAGGGTGTCGATGAGCAGTTCTTC.

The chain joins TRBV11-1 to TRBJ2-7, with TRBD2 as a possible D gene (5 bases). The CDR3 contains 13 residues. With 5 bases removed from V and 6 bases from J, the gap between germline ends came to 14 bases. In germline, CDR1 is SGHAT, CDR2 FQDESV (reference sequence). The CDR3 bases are TGTGCCAGCAGCCCCCGGACTCCCCTCGAGCAGTACTTC. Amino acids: CASSPRTPLEQYF.

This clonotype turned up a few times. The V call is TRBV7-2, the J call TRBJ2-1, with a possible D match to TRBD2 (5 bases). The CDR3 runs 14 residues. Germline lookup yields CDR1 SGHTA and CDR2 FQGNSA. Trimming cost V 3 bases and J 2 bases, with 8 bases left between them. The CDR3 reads CASSLPGTYNEQFF. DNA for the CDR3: TGTGCCAGCAGCTTGCCGGGGACCTACAATGAGCAGTTCTTC.

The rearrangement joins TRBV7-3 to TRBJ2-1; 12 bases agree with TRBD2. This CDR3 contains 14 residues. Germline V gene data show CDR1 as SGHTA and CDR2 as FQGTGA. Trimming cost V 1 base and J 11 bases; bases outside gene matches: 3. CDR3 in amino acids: CASSLRLAGEKQFF. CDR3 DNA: TGTGCCAGCAGCTTAAGACTAGCGGGAGAGAAGCAGTTCTTC.

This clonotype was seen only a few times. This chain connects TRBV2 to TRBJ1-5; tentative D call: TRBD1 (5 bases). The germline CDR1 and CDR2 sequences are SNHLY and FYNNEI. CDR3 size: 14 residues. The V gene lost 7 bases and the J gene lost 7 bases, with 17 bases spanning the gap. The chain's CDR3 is CASNQGRVGQPQHF. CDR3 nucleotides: TGTGCCAGCAACCAGGGCAGGGTAGGACAGCCCCAGCATTTT.

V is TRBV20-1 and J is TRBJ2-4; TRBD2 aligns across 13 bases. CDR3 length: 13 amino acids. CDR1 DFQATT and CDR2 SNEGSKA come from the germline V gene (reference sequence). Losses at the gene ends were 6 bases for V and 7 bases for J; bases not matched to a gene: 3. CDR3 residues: CSALTSGGNIQYF. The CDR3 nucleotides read TGCAGTGCGCTGACTAGCGGGGGGAACATTCAGTACTTC.

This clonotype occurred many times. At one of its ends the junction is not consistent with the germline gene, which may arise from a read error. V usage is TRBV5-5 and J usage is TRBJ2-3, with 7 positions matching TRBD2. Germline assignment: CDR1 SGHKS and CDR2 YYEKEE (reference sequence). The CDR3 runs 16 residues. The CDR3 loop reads CASSLGASGSTDTQYF. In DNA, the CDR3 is TGCGCCAGCAGCTTGGGAGCTAGCGGAAGCACAGATACGCAGTATTTT. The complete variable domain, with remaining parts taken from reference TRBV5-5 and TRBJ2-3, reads DAGVTQSPTHLIKTRGQQVTLRCSPISGHKSVSWYQQVLGQGPQFIFQYYEKEERGRGNFPDRFSARQFPNYSSELNVNALLLGDSALYLCASSLGASGSTDTQYFGPGTRLTVL.

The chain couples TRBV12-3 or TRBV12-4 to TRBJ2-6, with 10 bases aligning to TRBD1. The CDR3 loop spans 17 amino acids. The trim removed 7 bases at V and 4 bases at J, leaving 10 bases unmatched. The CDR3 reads CASTETGGATGANVLTF. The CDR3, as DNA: TGTGCCAGCACCGAGACAGGGGGCGCCACAGGGGCCAACGTCCTGACTTTC.

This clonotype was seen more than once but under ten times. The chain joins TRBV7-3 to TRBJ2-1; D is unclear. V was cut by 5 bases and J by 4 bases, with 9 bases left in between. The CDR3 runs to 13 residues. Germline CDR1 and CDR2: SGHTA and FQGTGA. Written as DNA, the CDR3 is TGTGCCAGCAGCCCAGACTTTTACAATGAGCAGTTCTTC. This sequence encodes CASSPDFYNEQFF.

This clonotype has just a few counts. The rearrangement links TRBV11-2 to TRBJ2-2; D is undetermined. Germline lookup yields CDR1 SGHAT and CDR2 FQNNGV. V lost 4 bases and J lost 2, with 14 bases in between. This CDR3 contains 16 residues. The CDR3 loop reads CASSSGVRINTGELFF. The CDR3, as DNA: TGTGCCAGCAGCTCGGGTGTCCGAATCAACACCGGGGAGCTGTTTTTT.

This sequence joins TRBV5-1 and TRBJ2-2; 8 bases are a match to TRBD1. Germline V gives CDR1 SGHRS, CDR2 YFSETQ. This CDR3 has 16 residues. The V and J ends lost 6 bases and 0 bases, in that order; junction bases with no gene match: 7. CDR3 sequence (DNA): TGCGCCAGCATGATACCGGGACAGGCGAACACCGGGGAGCTGTTTTTT. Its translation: CASMIPGQANTGELFF.

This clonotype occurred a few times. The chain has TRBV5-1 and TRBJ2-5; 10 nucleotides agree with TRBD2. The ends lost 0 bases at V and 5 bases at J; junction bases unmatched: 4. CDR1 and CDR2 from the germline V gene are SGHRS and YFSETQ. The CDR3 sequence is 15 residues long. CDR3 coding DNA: TGCGCCAGCAGCTTGGATAGCGGGGGGTCGGAGACCCAGTACTTC. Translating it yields CASSLDSGGSETQYF.

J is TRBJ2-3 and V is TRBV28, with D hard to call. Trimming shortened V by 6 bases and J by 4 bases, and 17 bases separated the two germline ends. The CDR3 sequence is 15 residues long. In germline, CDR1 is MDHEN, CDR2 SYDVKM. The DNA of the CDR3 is TGTGCCAGCAGCAAGGGATCCCTTGGCGCAGATACGCAGTATTTT. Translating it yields CASSKGSLGADTQYF.

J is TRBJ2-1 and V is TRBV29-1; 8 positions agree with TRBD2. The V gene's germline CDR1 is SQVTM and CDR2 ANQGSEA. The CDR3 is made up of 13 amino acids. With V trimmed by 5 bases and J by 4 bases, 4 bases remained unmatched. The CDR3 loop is CSVTGGVYNEQFF. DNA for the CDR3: TGCAGCGTTACCGGGGGGGTTTACAATGAGCAGTTCTTC.

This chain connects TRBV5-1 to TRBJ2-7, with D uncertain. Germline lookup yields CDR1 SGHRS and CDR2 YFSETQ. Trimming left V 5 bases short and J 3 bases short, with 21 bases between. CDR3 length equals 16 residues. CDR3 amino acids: CASRASGWSTLYEQYF. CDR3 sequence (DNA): TGCGCCAGCAGGGCCTCCGGGTGGTCTACCCTCTACGAGCAGTACTTC.

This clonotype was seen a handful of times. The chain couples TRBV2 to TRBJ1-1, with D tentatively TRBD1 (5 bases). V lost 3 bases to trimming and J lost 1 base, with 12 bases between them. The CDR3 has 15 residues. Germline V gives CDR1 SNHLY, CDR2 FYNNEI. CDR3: CASSESQGGNTEAFF. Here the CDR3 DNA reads TGTGCCAGCAGTGAGTCTCAGGGCGGGAACACTGAAGCTTTCTTT. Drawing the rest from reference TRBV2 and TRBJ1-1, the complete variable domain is EPEVTQTPSHQVTQMGQEVILRCVPISNHLYFYWYRQILGQKVEFLVSFYNNEISEKSEIFDDQFSVERPDGSNFTLKIRSTKLEDSAMYFCASSESQGGNTEAFFGQGTRLTVV.

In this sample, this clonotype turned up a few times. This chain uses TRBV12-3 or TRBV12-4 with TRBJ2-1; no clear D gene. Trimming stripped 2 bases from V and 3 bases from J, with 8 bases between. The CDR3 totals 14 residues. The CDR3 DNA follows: TGTGCCAGCAGTTTAAGGCCAAGCTACAATGAGCAGTTCTTC. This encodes CASSLRPSYNEQFF.

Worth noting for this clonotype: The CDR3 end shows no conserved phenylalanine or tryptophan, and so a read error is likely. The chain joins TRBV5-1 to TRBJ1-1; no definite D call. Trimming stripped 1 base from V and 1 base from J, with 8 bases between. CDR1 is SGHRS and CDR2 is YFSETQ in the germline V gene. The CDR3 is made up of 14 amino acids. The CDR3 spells CASSLSTTNTEAFS. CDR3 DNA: TGCGCCAGCAGCTTGTCGACAACGAACACTGAAGCTTTCTCT.

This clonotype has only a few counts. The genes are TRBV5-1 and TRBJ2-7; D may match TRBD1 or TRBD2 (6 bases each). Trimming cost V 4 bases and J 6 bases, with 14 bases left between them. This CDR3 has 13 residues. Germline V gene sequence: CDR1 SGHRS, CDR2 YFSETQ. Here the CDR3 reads CASSGGGFSEQYF. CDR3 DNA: TGCGCCAGCAGCGGAGGGGGGTTCTCCGAGCAGTACTTC.

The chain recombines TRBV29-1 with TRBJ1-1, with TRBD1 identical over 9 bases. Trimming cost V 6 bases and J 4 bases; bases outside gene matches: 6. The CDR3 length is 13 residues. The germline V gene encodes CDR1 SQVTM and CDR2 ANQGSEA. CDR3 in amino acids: CSVGDREVTEAFF. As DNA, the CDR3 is TGCAGCGTCGGGGACAGGGAAGTCACTGAAGCTTTCTTT.